Each of the 24 T cell receptor beta chains below was sequenced from the same sample in a study of blood T cell repertoires in COVID-19 (dated by TCRdb to 2018 to 2021). Libraries were made using the immunoSEQ multiplex PCR assay. Held by TCRdb, this immuneACCESS table contains in-frame sequences only and omits some clones. Under half of the omission traces to an unresolved V gene where checked; the cause of the rest is unknown. The sample table lists 140,000 or so clones, less than 90% of them with a count of one. The ten largest account for around 9.5% of the sample. The material sequenced was peripheral blood. These TCRs come from a man aged 25-40 years with COVID-19, enrolled during active disease.

V is TRBV7-8 and J is TRBJ1-2; 8 bases fit TRBD1. Losses at the gene ends were 5 bases for V and 8 bases for J; bases not matched to a gene: 4. This CDR3 contains 12 residues. The germline V gene encodes CDR1 SGHVS and CDR2 FQNEAQ. CDR3 sequence reads: CASSQGASGYTF. The CDR3, as DNA: TGTGCCAGCAGCCAGGGGGCGTCCGGCTACACCTTC.

J is TRBJ1-4 and V is TRBV10-3; D is undetermined. V lost 4 bases and J 3 bases, leaving 9 bases between the germline ends. From germline, CDR1 is ENHRY and CDR2 SYGVKD. The CDR3 runs 14 residues. The DNA for the CDR3 is TGTGCCATCAGTGGCGGCGGCCCTAATGAAAAACTGTTTTTT. Its translation is CAISGGGPNEKLFF.

This sequence joins TRBV6-6 and TRBJ1-1, with TRBD1 matching 7 bases. The CDR3 runs 13 residues. V lost 6 bases and J lost 5; bases outside the gene matches: 6. Germline V lookup: CDR1 MNHNY, CDR2 SVGAGI (reference sequence). The chain's CDR3 is CASRSTGRTEAFF. CDR3 DNA: TGTGCCAGCAGGTCGACAGGGCGGACTGAAGCTTTCTTT.

V and J are TRBV7-8 and TRBJ2-2; D possibly corresponds to TRBD1 (6 bases). V lost 5 bases to trimming and J lost 1 base, with 11 bases between them. Per the germline V gene, CDR1 is SGHVS and CDR2 is FQNEAQ. The CDR3 is made up of 15 amino acids. The CDR3 nucleotides are TGTGCCAGCAGCCAAACCAGGGGGAACACCGGGGAGCTGTTTTTT. This translates into CASSQTRGNTGELFF.

V gene TRBV9 combines with J gene TRBJ2-2; 8 bases are shared with TRBD2. Germline V gene sequence: CDR1 SGDLS, CDR2 YYNGEE. The CDR3 runs to 15 residues. V shed 7 bases, J shed 4 bases, and the junction held 9 bases outside the gene matches. In nucleotides, the CDR3 is TGTGCCAGCTCCCGACTAGCGACCCTCACCGGGGAGCTGTTTTTT. Its translation: CASSRLATLTGELFF.

The V call is TRBV28, the J call TRBJ2-7; 8 bases fit TRBD1. J lost 2 bases, V lost 2 bases, and 8 bases had no gene match. The CDR3 is 16 residues long. Germline loops: CDR1 MDHEN, CDR2 SYDVKM. The CDR3 sequence: CASSLPWTGITYEQYF. For the CDR3, the DNA is TGTGCCAGCAGTTTACCCTGGACAGGGATTACCTACGAGCAGTACTTC.

The CDR3 is CASSSTGQGAAGELFF. Written as DNA, the CDR3 is TGTGCCAGCAGTTCGACGGGACAGGGGGCGGCCGGGGAGCTGTTTTTT. The chain joins TRBV28 to TRBJ2-2; TRBD1 agrees at 12 bases. Germline loops: CDR1 MDHEN, CDR2 SYDVKM. The CDR3 runs 16 residues. The J segment lost 6 bases and the V segment lost 4 bases, leaving 6 bases of the junction unmatched.

This sequence joins TRBV6-5 and TRBJ1-1; D unclear. V was trimmed by 6 bases and J by 2 bases, leaving 10 bases between them. Looked up from germline, CDR1 is MNHEY and CDR2 is SVGAGI. This CDR3 contains 13 residues. CDR3 residues: CASSRQVNTEAFF. CDR3 DNA sequence: TGTGCCAGCAGCCGTCAGGTAAACACTGAAGCTTTCTTT.

The chain recombines TRBV4-3 with TRBJ2-7; 9 nucleotides line up with TRBD2. The CDR3 totals 15 residues. CDR1 and CDR2 (germline): LGHNA, YSLEER. Trimming took 3 bases from V and 2 from J; bases not matched to a gene: 5. The CDR3 region has the DNA TGCGCCAGCAGCCAGTTTAGCGGGAGTCCCTACGAGCAGTACTTC. Protein sequence: CASSQFSGSPYEQYF.

The sample holds a few counts of this clone. This rearrangement joins TRBV7-2 to TRBJ2-3; D is ambiguous. This CDR3 has 14 residues. Germline CDR1 is SGHTA and CDR2 is FQGNSA. Trimming left V 2 bases short and J 0 bases short, with 6 bases between. For the CDR3, the DNA is TGTGCCAGCAGCTTATTTCCTAGCACAGATACGCAGTATTTT. Amino acids: CASSLFPSTDTQYF. The full variable domain, in which reference TRBV7-2 and TRBJ2-3 provide the parts outside the CDR3, is GAGVSQSPSNKVTEKGKDVELRCDPISGHTALYWYRQSLGQGLEFLIYFQGNSAPDKSGLPSDRFSAERTGGSVSTLTIQRTQQEDSAVYLCASSLFPSTDTQYFGPGTRLTVL.

This clone was seen just once. The V and J genes are TRBV28 and TRBJ2-7, with 12 bases aligning to TRBD2. J gave up 7 bases and V 6 bases, and 10 bases lay outside the gene matches. Germline V gene lookup returns CDR1 MDHEN and CDR2 SYDVKM. This CDR3 is built from 15 residues. CDR3: CASRRSSGRAGEQYF. DNA for the CDR3: TGTGCCAGCAGACGTTCTAGCGGGAGGGCCGGGGAGCAGTACTTC.

The V and J genes are TRBV19 and TRBJ1-1; 9 positions agree with TRBD1. Germline V lookup: CDR1 LNHDA, CDR2 SQIVND (reference sequence). After removal of 10 bases from V and 1 base from J, the junction contained 10 bases not matched to a gene. The CDR3 consists of 15 residues. The CDR3 loop reads CATNPRQGGNTEAFF. The DNA of the CDR3 is TGTGCCACTAACCCGCGACAGGGGGGGAACACTGAAGCTTTCTTT. Together with reference TRBV19 and TRBJ1-1, the CDR3 gives the full variable domain: DGGITQSPKYLFRKEGQNVTLSCEQNLNHDAMYWYRQDPGQGLRLIYYSQIVNDFQKGDIAEGYSVSREKKESFPLTVTSAQKNPTAFYLCATNPRQGGNTEAFFGQGTRLTVV.

The CDR3 sequence: CASSFRANNYNEQFF. The DNA of the CDR3 is TGTGCCAGCAGTTTCCGCGCGAATAACTACAATGAGCAGTTCTTC. The chain is built from TRBV6-5 and TRBJ2-1; the D is unclear. This CDR3 is built from 15 residues. Trimming left V 4 bases short and J 3 bases short, with 13 bases between. Germline-derived CDR1 and CDR2 are MNHEY and SVGAGI.

The rearrangement uses TRBV28 and TRBJ1-6; no firm D call. This CDR3 contains 15 residues. Trimming removed 7 bases from V and 5 bases from J, with 15 bases in between. The germline gives CDR1 MDHEN, CDR2 SYDVKM. The CDR3 DNA follows: TGTGCCAGCACCCCGGCCGGGTCGGATAATTCACCCCTCCACTTT. Translated, it gives CASTPAGSDNSPLHF.

This clone has just one count. V and J are TRBV4-1 and TRBJ1-4; D possibly corresponds to TRBD1 (5 bases). The CDR3 is 14 amino acids. The V end was cut by 0 bases, the J end by 13 bases, with 15 bases between. In germline, CDR1 is MGHRA, CDR2 YSYEKL. DNA for the CDR3: TGCGCCAGCAGCCAAGATTGGCAGGGTCTCGTACTGTTTTTT. This encodes CASSQDWQGLVLFF.

V usage is TRBV27 and J usage is TRBJ2-3; TRBD2 matches at 7 bases. Trimming at V came to 7 bases and at J to 7 bases, leaving 8 bases not matched to a gene. The germline CDR1 and CDR2 sequences are MNHEY and SMNVEV (reference sequence). The CDR3 loop spans 13 amino acids. The CDR3 bases are TGTGCCAGCACCTGGGGCGGGACTAATACGCAGTATTTT. Protein product: CASTWGGTNTQYF.

The chain has TRBV9 and TRBJ2-7; D is possibly TRBD1 (6 bases). CDR3 length equals 15 residues. Trimming left V 3 bases short and J 6 bases short, with 19 bases between. The germline gives CDR1 SGDLS, CDR2 YYNGEE. The CDR3 sequence is CASSDSGTPAGEQYF. CDR3 coding DNA: TGTGCCAGCAGCGATTCGGGGACACCCGCTGGCGAGCAGTACTTC.

The chain recombines TRBV30 with TRBJ2-1, with D maybe TRBD2 (5 bases). Germline CDR1 reads GTSNPN; CDR2 reads SVGIG (reference sequence). Trimming took 2 bases from V and 6 from J, leaving 11 bases between them. The CDR3 is made up of 13 amino acids. CDR3 in DNA: TGTGCCTGGAGTAGCCGCAGCGGCAATGAGCAGTTCTTC. Translation: CAWSSRSGNEQFF.

The rearrangement joins TRBV18 to TRBJ1-1; TRBD1 matches at 7 bases. The junction had 2 bases not matched to a gene; V was cut back by 1 base and J by 0 bases. Germline CDR1 KGHSH, CDR2 LQKENI. The CDR3 length is 15 residues. The CDR3 loop is CASSPQGAMNTEAFF. The DNA for the CDR3 is TGTGCCAGCTCACCACAGGGGGCTATGAACACTGAAGCTTTCTTT.

CDR3 residues: CSVEDLRYSYNEQFF. CDR3 DNA: TGCAGCGTTGAAGATCTCAGGTACTCCTACAATGAGCAGTTCTTC. This chain links TRBV29-1 with TRBJ2-1, with D hard to call. V was clipped by 0 bases and J by 0 bases, with 9 bases between them. The CDR3 consists of 15 residues. The germline V gene encodes CDR1 SQVTM and CDR2 ANQGSEA.

The V and J genes are TRBV6-5 and TRBJ1-1, with 7 bases that match TRBD1. From germline, CDR1 is MNHEY and CDR2 SVGAGI. The length of the CDR3 is 15 residues. Losses at the gene ends were 6 bases for V and 5 bases for J; bases not matched to a gene: 12. As DNA, the CDR3 is TGTGCCAGCAGACTACTGCCGGACAGGCGGACTGAAGCTTTCTTT. Translated: CASRLLPDRRTEAFF.

This clone appeared a few times. CDR3 sequence (DNA): TGTGCCAGCAGCTTGGGGCAGGGGGCTATTAAGACCGGGGAGCTGTTTTTT. Its protein product is CASSLGQGAIKTGELFF. This chain uses TRBV5-4 with TRBJ2-2; 8 bases align to TRBD1. Per the germline V gene, CDR1 is SGHNT and CDR2 is YYREEE (reference sequence). Germline trimming cut 0 bases from V and 5 bases from J; bases unmatched to any gene: 9. The CDR3 spans 17 residues.

The sample holds a few counts of this clone. The rearrangement links TRBV3-1 (or the pseudogene TRBV3-2) to TRBJ2-3, with unresolved D. The germline V and J ends were trimmed by 0 bases and 6 bases, with 4 bases remaining between them. The CDR3 contains 12 residues. Germline CDR1 is LGHDT and CDR2 is YNNKEL (reference sequence). CDR3 sequence (DNA): TGTGCCAGCAGCCAAGATCGGGATACGCAGTATTTT. Translating gives CASSQDRDTQYF.

The chain employs TRBV5-8 and TRBJ2-7; the match to TRBD2 covers 10 bases. J lost 0 bases, V lost 4 bases, and 7 bases had no gene match. Germline V lookup: CDR1 SGHTS, CDR2 YDEGEE. The CDR3 is 16 residues long. The CDR3 region has the DNA TGTGCCAGCAGCGCCTGGACTAGCGGTCCCTCCTACGAGCAGTACTTC. This translates into CASSAWTSGPSYEQYF.